The rows below give T cell receptor beta chains drawn from one sample of a study of CD8 T cells in ankylosing spondylitis. TCRdb called the 5' RACE reads again in MiXCR, with one record for every CDR3 protein. The top ten clones hold less than 9.5% of a sample with approximately 300,000 distinct CDR3 sequences, about 20% of them seen once. Input material: blood, either unsorted or a sorted T cell fraction (not recorded which). These TCRs come from a male donor with ankylosing spondylitis or in good health (not recorded which). CDR3s include the opening cysteine and the closing phenylalanine or tryptophan. A D gene is named only where the DNA matches it firmly.

TRBV12-3/TRBV12-4,NA,14,TRBJ1-6,CASSSGQLNSPLHF
TRBV12-3/TRBV12-4,TRBD2,15,TRBJ2-3,CASSISGGHGDTQYF
TRBV20-1,TRBD2,15,TRBJ2-1,CSAESLAGGYNEQFF
TRBV5-1,TRBD1,14,TRBJ1-1,CASSLSGQGTAAFF
TRBV28,NA,10,TRBJ1-1,CASSYTEAFF
TRBV12-3/TRBV12-4,NA,14,TRBJ1-4,CASRATAGRGELFF
TRBV6-1,TRBD2,15,TRBJ2-2,CASSEIQRGTGELFF
TRBV5-1,NA,13,TRBJ2-2,CASSLEGAGELFF
TRBV20-1,NA,16,TRBJ2-2,CSARDYAATNTGELFF
TRBV12-5,NA,14,TRBJ2-1,CASGVDSSYNEQFF
TRBV29-1,NA,14,TRBJ2-6,CSVARYSGANVLTF
TRBV18,NA,14,TRBJ2-3,CASSPLPRSDTQYF
TRBV15,NA,12,TRBJ1-6,CATGTRNSPLHF
TRBV27,NA,13,TRBJ1-4,CASSLSVWGKLFF
TRBV2,NA,15,TRBJ1-4,CASSVDAGSGEKLFF
TRBV24-1,NA,15,TRBJ2-5,CATSDSGTDRETQYF
TRBV7-2,NA,13,TRBJ2-5,CASRSTGYETQYF
TRBV12-3/TRBV12-4,NA,14,TRBJ1-5,CASSLGRGRQPQHF
TRBV5-1,NA,15,TRBJ2-3,CASSLHTREADTQYF
TRBV20-1,NA,14,TRBJ1-4,CSAPVLGAHEKLFF
TRBV6-1,NA,14,TRBJ1-1,CASSERTGPTEAFF
TRBV28,NA,14,TRBJ1-1,CASSLVSRETEAFF
TRBV2,NA,15,TRBJ2-5,CASSEALGYQETQYF
TRBV6-1,NA,17,TRBJ1-3,CASSDMIIRTAGNTIYF
TRBV5-1,NA,15,TRBJ2-2,CASRPATGNTGELFF
TRBV27,NA,16,TRBJ2-1,CASSQDTQKDVGEQFF
TRBV12-3/TRBV12-4,TRBD1,16,TRBJ1-4,CASSLLGRGDREKLFF
TRBV7-9,NA,13,TRBJ1-1,CASSFNANTEAFF
TRBV20-1,TRBD2,12,TRBJ2-1,CSSGGSYNEQFF
TRBV3-1,NA,15,TRBJ1-5,CASSLGAGLNQPQHF
TRBV27,TRBD2,19,TRBJ2-2,CASSLPLAGPGNKPGELFF
TRBV28,NA,13,TRBJ1-1,CASDRIKNTEAFF
TRBV20-1,NA,15,TRBJ2-3,CSARDGAVSRDTQYF
TRBV10-3,TRBD2,18,TRBJ2-3,CAISGTSGGAASTDTQYF
TRBV7-2,TRBD1,15,TRBJ1-6,CASSRTGGEYSPLHF
TRBV7-2,NA,14,TRBJ2-1,CASSLRDGSNEQFF
TRBV20-1,NA,13,TRBJ2-5,CSATTRDQETQYF
TRBV2,TRBD2,16,TRBJ2-3,CASSRREGLTTDTQYF
TRBV10-2,NA,12,TRBJ2-2,CAGQTGTGELFF
TRBV20-1,NA,13,TRBJ1-5,CSATVGSNQPQHF
TRBV12-3/TRBV12-4,TRBD1,16,TRBJ1-2,CASSPWTGPSNYGYTF
TRBV29-1,TRBD2,14,TRBJ2-2,CSVLRGGTTGELFF
TRBV29-1,NA,17,TRBJ2-6,CSVGETGRLSGANVLTF
TRBV7-6,NA,17,TRBJ2-5,CASSLVWGASGGETQYF
TRBV20-1,NA,13,TRBJ1-4,CSAGEVANEKLFF
TRBV6-1,NA,15,TRBJ1-5,CASSEMVGEGQPQHF
TRBV20-1,NA,17,TRBJ2-1,CSARDHETVRLYNEQFF
TRBV15,NA,15,TRBJ2-1,CATSRDRNPYNEQFF
TRBV29-1,TRBD1,12,TRBJ1-1,CSVSQGATEAFF
TRBV12-3/TRBV12-4,TRBD2,15,TRBJ2-1,CASSSAGTRAWAQFF
TRBV9,TRBD2,18,TRBJ2-1,CASSVGTSGIGIYNEQFF
TRBV29-1,TRBD1,13,TRBJ1-1,CSAEGQGGTEAFF
TRBV20-1,TRBD2,15,TRBJ2-5,CSATKLAGDPETQYF
TRBV3-1,NA,16,TRBJ1-1,CASSPPKGVGNTEAFF
TRBV3-1,TRBD2,13,TRBJ2-5,CASSGLAEETQYF
TRBV12-3/TRBV12-4,NA,15,TRBJ2-1,CASSFSGLQNNEQFF
TRBV5-1,NA,15,TRBJ1-2,CASSRTTDRNYGYTF
TRBV5-5,TRBD1,14,TRBJ1-4,CASSWTGGEEKLFF
TRBV12-3/TRBV12-4,NA,17,TRBJ1-5,CASSLAKWQGENQPQHF